The rows below give T cell receptor beta chains drawn from one sample of a study of early T cells in non-severe SARS-CoV-2 infection. TCRdb reprocessed the 5' RACE reads via MiXCR and lists one record per CDR3 protein. The profile shows approximately 56,000 distinct CDR3 sequences, 9.1% of them singletons. Source material: whole blood. These receptor sequences come from an adult who was a healthcare worker with PCR-confirmed SARS-CoV-2 infection or an uninfected control (not recorded which). Both conserved end residues are part of each CDR3. D genes are given only for firm matches. Some rows mark clone size as missing; the rest say once, few, many or name a class of expanded clone.

TRBD1,few,TRBV12-3/TRBV12-4,TRBJ1-1,TGTGCCAGCAGCACCAACCGGGACAGGGACTACCGGAACACTGAAGCTTTCTTT,CASSTNRDRDYRNTEAFF
TRBD2,NA,TRBV19,TRBJ2-2,TGTGCCAGTAAACGGGAGGCCGGGACCGGGGAGCTGTTTTTT,CASKREAGTGELFF
TRBD2,NA,TRBV20-1,TRBJ2-3,TGCAGTGCTCGGGCAACTAGCGGGAGCGGCACAGATACGCAGTATTTT,CSARATSGSGTDTQYF
NA,NA,TRBV7-3,TRBJ2-1,TGTGCCAGCAGCTTAACTACAGGGTCGGTCTACAATGGGCAGTTCTTC,CASSLTTGSVYNGQFF
NA,NA,TRBV29-1,TRBJ2-2,TGCAGCGTTGTCCCCAACACCGGGGAGCTGTTTTTT,CSVVPNTGELFF
NA,NA,TRBV27,TRBJ2-7,TGTGCCAGCAGTTTAGTTGGGGGGATCTACGAGCAGTACTTC,CASSLVGGIYEQYF
TRBD2,few,TRBV4-2,TRBJ2-2,TGTGCCAGCAGCCAGATTTTCCGCGGGAGAGGCGCCGGGGAGCTGTTTTTT,CASSQIFRGRGAGELFF
NA,NA,TRBV30,TRBJ2-1,TGTGCCTGGAGTATAGGCAGCTACAATGAGCAGTTCTTC,CAWSIGSYNEQFF
NA,many,TRBV5-1,TRBJ2-1,TGCGCCAGCCGCCAAGGACCGAGCCGGGATGAGCAGTTCTTC,CASRQGPSRDEQFF
TRBD2,many,TRBV20-1,TRBJ2-1,TGCAGTGCCACAGGGGCTAGCGGGAGTAGATTCAATGAGCAGTTCTTC,CSATGASGSRFNEQFF
TRBD2,many,TRBV4-1,TRBJ2-3,TGCGCCAGCAGCCCGTTAGCGGGAAGGGGCACAGATACGCAGTATTTT,CASSPLAGRGTDTQYF
NA,many,TRBV20-1,TRBJ2-2,TGCAGTGCTAAATCGAACACCGGGGAGCTGTTTTTT,CSAKSNTGELFF
TRBD1,many,TRBV7-2,TRBJ2-1,TGTGCCAGCAGCTTAGCGCTGGGACAGAGCAATGAGCAGTTCTTC,CASSLALGQSNEQFF
NA,few,TRBV5-5,TRBJ2-3,TGTGCCAGCAGCTTTTTGGGCGATACGCAGTATTTT,CASSFLGDTQYF
NA,NA,TRBV29-1,TRBJ2-3,TGCAGCGTCCGACTAGTTACAGATACGCAGTATTTT,CSVRLVTDTQYF
NA,NA,TRBV5-1,TRBJ1-2,TGCGCCAGCAGCACTCAGGAGAACTATGGCTACACCTTC,CASSTQENYGYTF
NA,many,TRBV20-1,TRBJ2-6,TGCAGTGCTAGAGAAGCGGGTGTTGGAACTGGGGCCAACGTCCTGACTTTC,CSAREAGVGTGANVLTF
NA,NA,TRBV5-8,TRBJ1-1,TGTGCCAGCAGCTTGGGTGGCAGGGGCACTGAAGCTTTCTTT,CASSLGGRGTEAFF
NA,once,TRBV7-9,TRBJ1-1,TGTGCCAGCAGCCACCTTCAGGTGGCAGCGGACACTGAAGCTTTCTTT,CASSHLQVAADTEAFF
TRBD2,many,TRBV7-2,TRBJ2-3,TGTGCCAGCAGCGCTCAGCGGGGCTTCACAGATACGCAGTATTTT,CASSAQRGFTDTQYF
TRBD1,many,TRBV6-2/TRBV6-3,TRBJ1-5,TGTGCCAGCAGCCCCGGGACAGGATATCAGCCCCAGCATTTT,CASSPGTGYQPQHF
TRBD2,NA,TRBV6-1,TRBJ2-1,TGTGCCAGCAGTGAGACTAGCGGGTACAATGAGCAGTTCTTC,CASSETSGYNEQFF
TRBD2,many,TRBV5-1,TRBJ2-7,TGCGCCAGCAGCTTGTTGCCCCCCGGGGGGAACTCCTACGAGCAGTACTTC,CASSLLPPGGNSYEQYF
NA,few,TRBV5-1,TRBJ2-1,TGCGCCAGCAGCCTCGACGGATACAATGAGCAGTTCTTC,CASSLDGYNEQFF
TRBD1,many,TRBV20-1,TRBJ1-5,TGCAGTGCTCGACGAGGGACAGGGCAATTGGGTCAGCCCCAGCATTTT,CSARRGTGQLGQPQHF
NA,few,TRBV19,TRBJ2-3,TGTGCCAGTAGTATAATCGGAACCATTACACAGTATACGCAGTATTTT,CASSIIGTITQYTQYF
NA,many,TRBV10-3,TRBJ1-2,TGTGCCATCAGAGAACAGGCGGATGATGGCTACACCTTC,CAIREQADDGYTF
NA,many,TRBV18,TRBJ2-1,TGTGCCAGCTCACCAGAGCTGGGAGTAAGCTGGCAGTTCTTC,CASSPELGVSWQFF
NA,NA,TRBV20-1,TRBJ2-7,TGCAGTGCTAGCAGGCCCCCTAGCTACGAGCAGTACTTC,CSASRPPSYEQYF
NA,few,TRBV12-5,TRBJ1-4,TGTGCTAGTGGTAAACTGGACATTGAAAAACTGTTTTTT,CASGKLDIEKLFF
TRBD1,NA,TRBV5-1,TRBJ1-1,TGCGCCAGCAGCGAGGGACAGGGCTTAGCTGAAGCTTTCTTT,CASSEGQGLAEAFF
TRBD1,many,TRBV10-3,TRBJ1-1,TGTGCCATCAGCAGACAGGGGCCTGACACTGAAGCTTTCTTT,CAISRQGPDTEAFF
NA,many,TRBV7-2,TRBJ2-3,TGTGCCAGCAGCGGCTACAGCACAGATACGCAGTATTTT,CASSGYSTDTQYF
NA,NA,TRBV12-5,TRBJ1-2,TGTGCTAGTGGTTTGGTAATGGGGAACTATGGCTACACCTTC,CASGLVMGNYGYTF
NA,many,TRBV5-1,TRBJ1-4,TGCGCCAGCAGCGGGGATGTGGACGAAAAACTGTTTTTT,CASSGDVDEKLFF
TRBD2,few,TRBV9,TRBJ2-3,TGTGCCAGCAGCGTTAGCGGGACGCCCACAGATACGCAGTATTTT,CASSVSGTPTDTQYF
TRBD2,many,TRBV20-1,TRBJ2-4,TGCAGTGCTAGAGATGAGACTAGCGGGGGAAACATTCAGTACTTC,CSARDETSGGNIQYF
TRBD1,many,TRBV29-1,TRBJ2-2,TGCAGCGTTACGGACAGGGTCGACACCGGGGAGCTGTTTTTT,CSVTDRVDTGELFF
NA,many,TRBV7-2,TRBJ1-1,TGTGCCAGCAGCTTAGAGAAGGACACTGAAGCTTTCTTT,CASSLEKDTEAFF
NA,many,TRBV4-3,TRBJ1-1,TGCGCCAGCAGCCAAGCCGGAGGGCAGGTTGAGACTGAAGCTTTCTTT,CASSQAGGQVETEAFF
NA,NA,TRBV7-9,TRBJ2-7,TGTGCCAGCAGCCTCAGCGGTTCCCACGAGCAGTACTTC,CASSLSGSHEQYF
NA,many,TRBV11-1,TRBJ2-2,TGTGCCAGCAGCCCCAGAGAGTTGGCCAACACCGGGGAGCTGTTTTTT,CASSPRELANTGELFF
NA,many,TRBV30,TRBJ1-6,TGTGCCTGGAGGTCGCGGGTCACCTATAATTCACCCCTCCACTTT,CAWRSRVTYNSPLHF
NA,few,TRBV19,TRBJ2-1,TGTGCCACCGAGATGAATGAGCAGTTCTTC,CATEMNEQFF
NA,NA,TRBV12-3/TRBV12-4,TRBJ2-7,TGTGCCAGCAGGCGGACCGAAGCCTCCTACGAGCAGTACTTC,CASRRTEASYEQYF
NA,NA,TRBV5-6,TRBJ1-2,TGTGCCAGCAGCTTTCCCAGCGACTATGGCTACACCTTC,CASSFPSDYGYTF
NA,NA,TRBV29-1,TRBJ1-1,TGCAGCGTTGAAGCGGCACCGAACACTGAAGCTTTCTTT,CSVEAAPNTEAFF
TRBD1,many,TRBV18,TRBJ2-1,TGTGCCAGCTCACCATCTCAGGGACAGGAAGAGTTCTTC,CASSPSQGQEEFF
NA,few,TRBV5-1,TRBJ2-1,TGCGCCAGCAGCCCTTTTAGCGGCCCCACGGCGAATGAGCAGTTCTTC,CASSPFSGPTANEQFF
NA,NA,TRBV4-1,TRBJ2-7,TGCGCCAGCAGCGGGAGAATGGCCTACGAGCAGTACTTC,CASSGRMAYEQYF
TRBD1,NA,TRBV4-3,TRBJ2-1,TGCGCCAGCAGCCAAGATGCGGACAGGGGGTCCAATGAGCAGTTCTTC,CASSQDADRGSNEQFF
NA,few,TRBV16,TRBJ1-5,TGTGCCAGCAGCCAATGGGGCAGAGTTAGCAATCAGCCCCAGCATTTT,CASSQWGRVSNQPQHF
TRBD2,many,TRBV7-9,TRBJ2-3,TGTGCCAGCATTTGGACTAGCGGGAACACAGATACGCAGTATTTT,CASIWTSGNTDTQYF
NA,many,TRBV5-8,TRBJ1-6,TGTGCCAGCAGCTTAGGGGGGTATTCACCCCTCCACTTT,CASSLGGYSPLHF
TRBD1,many,TRBV3-1,TRBJ1-1,TGTGCCAGCAGCCGGACAGGGTTGAACACTGAAGCTTTCTTT,CASSRTGLNTEAFF